This entry lists 2 T cell receptor beta chains sequenced from one sample in a study of blood T cell repertoires in COVID-19. Produced via immunoSEQ multiplex PCR; TCRdb's table is partial and in-frame only. This sample carries about 59,000 clones, about 80% of them seen once, and the ten largest clones take roughly 3%. Sequencing was performed on peripheral blood. These receptors originate from a man aged 55 to 70 with acute or convalescent COVID-19.

The chain is built from TRBV18 and TRBJ2-3; 9 positions match TRBD1. V dropped 6 bases and J dropped 2; count of bases not matched to a gene: 6. This CDR3 has 15 residues. Per the germline V gene, CDR1 is KGHSH and CDR2 is LQKENI. The CDR3 loop is CASSVQGAITDTQYF. As DNA, the CDR3 is TGTGCCAGCTCCGTACAGGGGGCAATCACAGATACGCAGTATTTT.

V gene TRBV11-2 combines with J gene TRBJ2-5, with a tentative D call TRBD2 (5 bases). CDR1 is SGHAT, CDR2 FQNNGV, per germline. The CDR3 totals 13 residues. V lost 4 bases and J 7 bases, leaving 13 bases between the germline ends. The CDR3 DNA is TGTGCCAGCAGCTGGGGAGTGTCGGGGACCCAGTACTTC. This codes for CASSWGVSGTQYF.